Included here is one T cell receptor (beta chain) sequence, with context. Its target is not known. The data belong to a study of cytomegalovirus exposure and HLA in healthy donors. Study as a whole: From HLA-typed donors, an early data release held tens of millions of unique TCRs. General study findings and limits: In a later analysis, at a false discovery rate of 0.05, approximately 16,000 TCR beta sequences matched HLA alleles. Exclusion applied to some V segments, including TRBV6-2 and TRBV6-3, as they were indistinguishable.

From germline, CDR1 is SGHRS and CDR2 YFSETQ. Trimming took 0 bases from V and 4 from J; bases not matched to a gene: 9. The CDR3 consists of 16 residues. The PCR used 60 Vbeta and 13 Jbeta primers. Sequenced by immunoSEQ multiplex PCR; TCRdb stores in-frame clones only, minus some. This table holds around 100,000 clones. The specimen was PBMCs. The clonotype was recovered from a man aged 35-49 years in good health and CMV-seronegative. The V and J genes are TRBV5-1 and TRBJ1-1, with TRBD1 matching 7 bases. This CDR3 is CASSLGQGGPTTEAFF. In DNA form, the CDR3 reads TGCGCCAGCAGCTTGGGCCAGGGGGGACCTACCACTGAAGCTTTCTTT.